This T cell receptor beta chain is from a study of cytomegalovirus exposure and HLA in healthy donors. Findings of the study overall: Researchers reported from a later analysis that most CMV-associated TCR beta chains appeared HLA-restricted. It was reported in a later analysis that an Asian-associated ancestry cluster showed fewer N-insertions than the 666-donor mean. Analysis performed later found 16,000 or so TCR beta sequences associated with HLA alleles at 0.05 false discovery rate. Researchers reported in a later analysis that common viral pathogens appeared linked to several top clusters.

It was with 60 Vbeta and 13 Jbeta primers that the PCR ran. Profiled with immunoSEQ multiplex PCR; TCRdb holds only in-frame clones, not every one. The table lists approximately 110,000 clones, roughly 81% of them singletons. With respect to this clone: Antigen: not known.

Germline V lookup: CDR1 GTSNPN, CDR2 SVGIG (reference sequence). With 7 bases clipped from V and 5 bases from J, the junction kept 13 bases outside the gene matches. CDR3 size: 14 residues. Sample: PBMCs. V usage is TRBV30 and J usage is TRBJ2-5, with 7 nucleotides matching TRBD1. The TCR comes from a woman aged 25 to 39 in good health and CMV-seronegative. The DNA for the CDR3 is TGTGCCTCCGATCGACAGGGACCGTTTGAGACCCAGTACTTC. Amino acid sequence: CASDRQGPFETQYF. Full variable domain (outside the CDR3, taken from reference TRBV30 and TRBJ2-5): SQTIHQWPATLVQPVGSPLSLECTVEGTSNPNLYWYRQAAGRGLQLLFYSVGIGQISSEVPQNLSASRPQDRQFILSSKKLLLSDSGFYLCASDRQGPFETQYFGPGTRLLVL.